Sequencing of this T cell receptor (beta chain) was carried out in a study of blood T cell repertoires in COVID-19. Overall study: Sources were T cells, B-cell-depleted T cells, or PBMCs; the material itself was cDNA or gDNA.

The germline gives CDR1 SGHTS, CDR2 YDEGEE. CDR3 length equals 13 residues. The V segment lost 4 bases and the J segment 3 bases; nucleotides outside the gene matches: 2. Measured with immunoSEQ multiplex PCR; TCRdb has only the in-frame clones, and not every one. The sample lists some 220,000 clones; around 80% were seen once. This chain uses TRBV5-8 with TRBJ1-2; the match to TRBD1 covers 8 bases. Sequencing used peripheral blood. This TCR was sampled from a woman in her sixties or seventies with acute or convalescent COVID-19. CDR3 in DNA: TGTGCCAGCAGCACGGACAGGGACTATGGCTACACCTTC. This translates into CASSTDRDYGYTF.